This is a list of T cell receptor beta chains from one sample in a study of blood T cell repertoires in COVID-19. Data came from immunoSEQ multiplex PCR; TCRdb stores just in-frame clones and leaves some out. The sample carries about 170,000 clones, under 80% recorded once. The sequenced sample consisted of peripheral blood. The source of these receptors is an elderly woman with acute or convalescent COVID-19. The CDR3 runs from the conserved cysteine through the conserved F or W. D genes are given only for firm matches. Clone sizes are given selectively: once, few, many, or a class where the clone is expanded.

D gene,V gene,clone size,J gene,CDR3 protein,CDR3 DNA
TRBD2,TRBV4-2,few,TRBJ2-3,CASSHPGSGSTDTQYF,TGTGCCAGCAGCCATCCTGGTAGCGGGAGCACAGATACGCAGTATTTT
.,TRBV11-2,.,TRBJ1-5,CASSPSADQPQHF,TGTGCCAGCAGCCCCTCAGCGGATCAGCCCCAGCATTTT
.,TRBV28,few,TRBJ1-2,CASSFSDGYTF,TGTGCCAGCAGTTTCAGTGATGGCTACACCTTC
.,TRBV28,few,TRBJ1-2,CASSLGGALEGYTF,TGTGCCAGCAGTTTAGGGGGGGCCTTGGAAGGCTACACCTTC
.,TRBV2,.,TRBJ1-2,CASIRQSSNYGYTF,TGTGCCAGCATTCGACAGTCATCTAACTATGGCTACACCTTC
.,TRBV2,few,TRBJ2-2,CASSAGGGNTGELFF,TGTGCCAGCAGTGCTGGGGGGGGCAACACCGGGGAGCTGTTTTTT
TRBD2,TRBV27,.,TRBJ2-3,CASSRKAGVGADTQYF,TGTGCCAGCAGCCGGAAAGCGGGAGTCGGCGCAGATACGCAGTATTTT
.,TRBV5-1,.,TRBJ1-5,CASSLGSSRDQPQHF,TGCGCCAGCAGCTTGGGTAGTTCTCGGGATCAGCCCCAGCATTTT
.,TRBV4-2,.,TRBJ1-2,CASSQAPTALNYGYTF,TGTGCCAGCAGCCAGGCCCCCACAGCACTTAACTATGGCTACACCTTC
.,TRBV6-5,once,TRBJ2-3,CASTSQADTQYF,TGTGCCAGCACTAGCCAGGCAGATACGCAGTATTTT
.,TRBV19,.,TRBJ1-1,CASSVAGALGRAFF,TGTGCCAGTAGTGTCGCAGGGGCCCTTGGTCGGGCTTTCTTT
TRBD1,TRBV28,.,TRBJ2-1,CASIQTGANEQFF,TGTGCCAGCATCCAGACAGGGGCCAATGAGCAGTTCTTC
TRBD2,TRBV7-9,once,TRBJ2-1,CASSLLAGVNEQFF,TGTGCCAGCAGCTTGCTAGCGGGAGTTAATGAGCAGTTCTTC
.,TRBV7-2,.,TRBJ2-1,CASSLVTLRDEQFF,TGTGCCAGCAGCTTAGTTACTCTACGGGATGAGCAGTTCTTC
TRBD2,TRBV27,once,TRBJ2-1,CASSPAGGYNEQFF,TGTGCCAGCAGTCCAGCGGGAGGGTACAATGAGCAGTTCTTC
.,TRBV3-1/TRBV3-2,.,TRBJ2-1,CASSQGQDSSYNEQFF,TGTGCCAGCAGCCAAGGTCAGGATAGCTCCTACAATGAGCAGTTCTTC
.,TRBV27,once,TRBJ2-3,CASLARAGQGTQYF,TGTGCCAGCTTAGCGCGGGCGGGGCAGGGTACGCAGTATTTT
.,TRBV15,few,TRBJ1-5,CATSRGRGGNQPQHF,TGTGCCACCAGCAGAGGTAGGGGTGGGAATCAGCCCCAGCATTTT
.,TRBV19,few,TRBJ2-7,CASRGSGWKDVSYEQYF,TGTGCCAGCCGCGGCAGCGGGTGGAAGGATGTCTCCTACGAGCAGTACTTC
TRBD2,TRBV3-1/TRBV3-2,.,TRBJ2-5,CASSQGSSGKETQYF,TGTGCCAGCAGCCAAGGATCCAGCGGGAAGGAAACCCAGTACTTC
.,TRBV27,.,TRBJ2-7,CASSWGPTDYEQYF,TGTGCCAGCAGTTGGGGGCCTACGGATTACGAGCAGTACTTC
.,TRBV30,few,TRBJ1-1,CAWSVGENTEAFF,TGTGCCTGGAGTGTTGGAGAGAACACTGAAGCTTTCTTT
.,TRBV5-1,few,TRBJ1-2,CASSPEGSGYGYTF,TGCGCCAGCAGCCCGGAAGGAAGCGGGTATGGCTACACCTTC
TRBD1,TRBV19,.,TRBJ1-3,CASSTLDRGGNTIYF,TGTGCCAGTAGTACCCTGGACAGGGGAGGAAACACCATATATTTT
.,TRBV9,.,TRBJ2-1,CASSAGQNNEQFF,TGTGCCAGCAGCGCCGGACAGAACAATGAGCAGTTCTTC
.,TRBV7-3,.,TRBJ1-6,CASSLNPGGRGSPLHF,TGTGCCAGCAGCTTAAATCCCGGTGGCAGGGGATCACCCCTCCACTTT
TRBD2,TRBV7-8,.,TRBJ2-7,CASSRGRDEQYF,TGTGCCAGCAGCCGCGGGAGGGACGAGCAGTACTTC
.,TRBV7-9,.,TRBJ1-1,CASSLMGGVDTEAFF,TGTGCCAGCAGCTTGATGGGGGGAGTGGATACTGAAGCTTTCTTT
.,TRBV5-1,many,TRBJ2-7,CASSLVFGSEGEQYF,TGCGCCAGCAGCTTGGTATTCGGGAGCGAGGGAGAGCAGTACTTC
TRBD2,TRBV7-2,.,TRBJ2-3,CASSQLAGVSDTQYF,TGTGCCAGCAGCCAACTAGCGGGAGTCTCAGATACGCAGTATTTT
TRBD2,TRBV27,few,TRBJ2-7,CASSVSGLEYEQYF,TGTGCCAGCAGTGTATCGGGACTAGAGTACGAGCAGTACTTC
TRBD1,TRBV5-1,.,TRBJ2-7,CASRPGQGIHEQYF,TGCGCCAGCAGACCTGGACAGGGAATACACGAGCAGTACTTC
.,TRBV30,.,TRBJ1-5,CAWSVQRDQPQHF,TGTGCCTGGAGTGTACAGAGGGATCAGCCCCAGCATTTT
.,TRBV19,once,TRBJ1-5,CASSIRGDSNQPQHF,TGTGCCAGTAGTATCAGGGGAGATAGCAATCAGCCCCAGCATTTT
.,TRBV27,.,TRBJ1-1,CASSLSRGQGAFF,TGTGCCAGCAGTTTATCTAGGGGCCAAGGCGCTTTCTTT
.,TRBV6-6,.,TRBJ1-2,CASSPNGAGDYGYTF,TGTGCCAGCAGCCCAAATGGAGCCGGAGACTATGGCTACACCTTC
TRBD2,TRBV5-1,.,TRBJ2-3,CASSSHVAGGGADTQYF,TGCGCCAGCAGCTCCCATGTAGCGGGAGGAGGGGCAGATACGCAGTATTTT
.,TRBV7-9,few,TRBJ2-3,CASSDGEKWGTDTQYF,TGTGCCAGCAGCGACGGAGAAAAGTGGGGCACAGATACGCAGTATTTT
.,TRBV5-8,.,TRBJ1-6,CASSLEQIRSPLHF,TGTGCCAGCAGCTTGGAACAGATAAGGTCACCCCTCCACTTT
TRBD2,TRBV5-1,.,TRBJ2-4,CASSPRGDIQYF,TGCGCCAGCAGCCCCCGGGGGGACATTCAGTACTTC
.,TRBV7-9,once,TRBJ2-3,CASSFQNRDADTQYF,TGTGCCAGCAGCTTTCAAAACAGGGACGCAGATACGCAGTATTTT